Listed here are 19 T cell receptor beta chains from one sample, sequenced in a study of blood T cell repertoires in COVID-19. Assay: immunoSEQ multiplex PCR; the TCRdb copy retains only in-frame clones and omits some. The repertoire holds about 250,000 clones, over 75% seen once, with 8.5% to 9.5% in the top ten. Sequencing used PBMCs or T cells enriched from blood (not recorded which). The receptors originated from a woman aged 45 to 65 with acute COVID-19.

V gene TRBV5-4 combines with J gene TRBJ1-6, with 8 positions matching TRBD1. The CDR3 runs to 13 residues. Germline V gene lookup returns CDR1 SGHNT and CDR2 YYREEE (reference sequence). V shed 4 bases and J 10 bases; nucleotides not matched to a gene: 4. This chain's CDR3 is CASSEDRDSPLHF. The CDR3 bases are TGTGCCAGCAGCGAGGACAGGGACTCACCCCTCCACTTT.

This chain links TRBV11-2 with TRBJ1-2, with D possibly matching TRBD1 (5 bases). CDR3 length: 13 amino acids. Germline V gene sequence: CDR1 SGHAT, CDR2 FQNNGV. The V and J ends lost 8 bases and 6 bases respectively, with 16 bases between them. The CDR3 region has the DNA TGTGCCAGCCGGTCCGCACTCAGGGATGGCTACACCTTC. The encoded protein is CASRSALRDGYTF.

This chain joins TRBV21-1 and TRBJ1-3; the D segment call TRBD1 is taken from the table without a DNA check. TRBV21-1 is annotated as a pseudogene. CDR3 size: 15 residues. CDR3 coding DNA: TGTGCCAGCAGCAGAGCAGTCAGTTCAAGAAACACCATATATTTT. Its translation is CASSRAVSSRNTIYF.

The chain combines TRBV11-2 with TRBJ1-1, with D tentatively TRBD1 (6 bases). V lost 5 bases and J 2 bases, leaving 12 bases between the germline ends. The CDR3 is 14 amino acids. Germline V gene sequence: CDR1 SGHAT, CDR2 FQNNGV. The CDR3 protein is CASSRGQINTEAFF. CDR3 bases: TGTGCCAGCAGCCGGGGACAAATAAACACTGAAGCTTTCTTT.

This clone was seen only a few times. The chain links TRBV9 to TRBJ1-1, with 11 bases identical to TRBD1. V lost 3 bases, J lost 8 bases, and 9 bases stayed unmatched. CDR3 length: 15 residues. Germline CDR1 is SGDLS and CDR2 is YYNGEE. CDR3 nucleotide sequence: TGTGCCAGCAGCGCAACGGGACAGGGGGTAACAGAAGCTTTCTTT. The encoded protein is CASSATGQGVTEAFF. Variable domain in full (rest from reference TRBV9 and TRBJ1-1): DSGVTQTPKHLITATGQRVTLRCSPRSGDLSVYWYQQSLDQGLQFLIQYYNGEERAKGNILERFSAQQFPDLHSELNLSSLELGDSALYFCASSATGQGVTEAFFGQGTRLTVV.

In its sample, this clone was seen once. The DNA of the CDR3 is TGTGCCACACGATTTGGGAGGACAGGGAAAAATGGCTACACCTTC. Its translation is CATRFGRTGKNGYTF. This sequence joins TRBV19 and TRBJ1-2, with TRBD1 matching over 8 bases. V dropped 10 bases and J dropped 6; count of bases not matched to a gene: 16. Germline CDR1 and CDR2: LNHDA and SQIVND (reference sequence). This CDR3 contains 15 residues.

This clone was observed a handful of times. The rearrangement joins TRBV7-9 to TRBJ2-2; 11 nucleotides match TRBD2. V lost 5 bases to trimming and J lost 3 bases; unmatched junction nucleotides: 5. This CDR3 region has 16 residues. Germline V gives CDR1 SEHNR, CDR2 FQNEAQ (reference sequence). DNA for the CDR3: TGTGCCAGCAGCCCTCGACTAGCGGGGTACACCGGGGAGCTGTTTTTT. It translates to CASSPRLAGYTGELFF.

The CDR3 bases are TGTGCCAGTAGTATAGTCTCCAGGGCTGGGACAAAGCCCCAGCATTTT. Its protein is CASSIVSRAGTKPQHF. The rearrangement links TRBV19 to TRBJ1-5; D is possibly TRBD1 (6 bases). Trimming left V 1 base short and J 8 bases short, with 18 bases between. The CDR3 has 16 amino acids. The germline CDR1 and CDR2 sequences are LNHDA and SQIVND (reference sequence).

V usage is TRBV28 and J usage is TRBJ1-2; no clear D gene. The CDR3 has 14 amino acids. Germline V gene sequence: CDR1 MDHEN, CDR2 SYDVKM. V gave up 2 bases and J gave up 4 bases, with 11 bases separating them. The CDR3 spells CASSLTSSLYGYTF. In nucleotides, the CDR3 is TGTGCCAGCAGTTTAACTAGCTCACTCTATGGCTACACCTTC.

The CDR3, as DNA: TGTGCCAGCAGCCCCGGAGGGAGCAATCAGCCCCAGCATTTT. As protein: CASSPGGSNQPQHF. This rearrangement joins TRBV7-2 to TRBJ1-5; D unresolved. The V and J ends lost 5 bases and 1 base respectively, with 9 bases between them. The germline gives CDR1 SGHTA, CDR2 FQGNSA. The length of the CDR3 is 14 residues.

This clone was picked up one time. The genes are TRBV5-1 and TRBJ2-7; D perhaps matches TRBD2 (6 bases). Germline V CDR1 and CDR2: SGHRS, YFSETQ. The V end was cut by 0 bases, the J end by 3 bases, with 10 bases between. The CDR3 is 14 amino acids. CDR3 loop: CASSLEVEGYEQYF. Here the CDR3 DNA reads TGCGCCAGCAGCTTGGAAGTGGAGGGCTACGAGCAGTACTTC.

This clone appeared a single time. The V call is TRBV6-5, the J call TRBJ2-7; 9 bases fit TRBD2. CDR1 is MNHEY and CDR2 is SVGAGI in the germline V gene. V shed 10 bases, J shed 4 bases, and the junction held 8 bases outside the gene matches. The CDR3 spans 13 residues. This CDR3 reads CATQRGVSYEQYF. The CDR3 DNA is TGTGCCACTCAGCGGGGGGTCTCGTACGAGCAGTACTTC.

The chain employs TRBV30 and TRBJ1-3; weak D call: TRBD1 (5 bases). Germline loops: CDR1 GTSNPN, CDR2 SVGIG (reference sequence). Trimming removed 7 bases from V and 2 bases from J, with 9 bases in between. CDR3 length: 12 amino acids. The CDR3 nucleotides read TGTGCCTTGACAGAACCTGGAAACACCATATATTTT. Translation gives CALTEPGNTIYF.

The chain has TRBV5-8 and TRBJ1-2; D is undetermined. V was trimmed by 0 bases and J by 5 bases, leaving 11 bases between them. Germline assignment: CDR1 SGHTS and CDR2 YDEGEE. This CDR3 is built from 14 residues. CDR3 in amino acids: CASSLVQPTYGYTF. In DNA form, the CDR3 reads TGTGCCAGCAGCTTGGTGCAGCCGACTTATGGCTACACCTTC.

The CDR3 spells CASSPQGAIDKNIQYF. The CDR3 region has the DNA TGTGCCAGCAGTCCACAGGGGGCGATTGACAAAAACATTCAGTACTTC. The genes are TRBV28 and TRBJ2-4, with TRBD1 matching over 9 bases. V lost 5 bases to trimming and J lost 3 bases; unmatched junction nucleotides: 8. This CDR3 has 16 amino acids. CDR1 and CDR2 (germline): MDHEN, SYDVKM. Supplemented by reference TRBV28 and TRBJ2-4, the full variable domain reads DVKVTQSSRYLVKRTGEKVFLECVQDMDHENMFWYRQDPGLGLRLIYFSYDVKMKEKGDIPEGYSVSREKKERFSLILESASTNQTSMYLCASSPQGAIDKNIQYFGAGTRLSVL.

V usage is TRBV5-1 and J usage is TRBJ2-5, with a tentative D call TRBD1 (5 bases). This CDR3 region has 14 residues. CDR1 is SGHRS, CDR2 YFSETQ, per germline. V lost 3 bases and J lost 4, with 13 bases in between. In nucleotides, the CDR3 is TGCGCCAGCAGCTCCGGACAACCGGGAGAGACCCAGTACTTC. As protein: CASSSGQPGETQYF.

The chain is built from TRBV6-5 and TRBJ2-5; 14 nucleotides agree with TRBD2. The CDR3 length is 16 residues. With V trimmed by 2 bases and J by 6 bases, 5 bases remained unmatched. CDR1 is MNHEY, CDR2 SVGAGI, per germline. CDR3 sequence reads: CASSYGTSGGGKTQYF. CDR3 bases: TGTGCCAGCAGTTACGGGACTAGCGGGGGTGGAAAGACCCAGTACTTC.

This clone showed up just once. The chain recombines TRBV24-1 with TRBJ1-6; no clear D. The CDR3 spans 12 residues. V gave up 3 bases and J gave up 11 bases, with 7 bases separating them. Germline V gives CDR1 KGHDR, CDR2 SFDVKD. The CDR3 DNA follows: TGTGCCACCAGTGATGCGGCTACACCCCTCCACTTT. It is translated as CATSDAATPLHF.

In DNA, the CDR3 is TGTGCCATCAGTGCGGGACAGAACTCTGGAAACACCATATATTTT. Protein product: CAISAGQNSGNTIYF. This chain joins TRBV10-3 and TRBJ1-3, with 7 bases identical to TRBD1. V dropped 4 bases and J dropped 0; count of bases not matched to a gene: 3. The CDR3 spans 15 residues. In germline, CDR1 is ENHRY, CDR2 SYGVKD.